This T cell receptor (beta chain) came from a study of blood T cell repertoires in COVID-19. This clone was observed a few times. CDR1 SGHDN and CDR2 FVKESK come from the germline V gene. The CDR3 extends over 17 amino acids. Trimming pared 0 bases from V and 0 bases from J, leaving 12 bases between. Sequencing used immunoSEQ multiplex PCR; TCRdb keeps in-frame clones, though not all of them. This table has approximately 28,000 clones, approximately 84% appearing once. The TCR originated in an older woman with acute or convalescent COVID-19. The chain links TRBV14 to TRBJ1-3; D possibly corresponds to TRBD1 (5 bases). Sequences were obtained from peripheral blood. The CDR3 DNA follows: TGTGCCAGCAGCCAAGATGGGGCACTCTCCTCTGGAAACACCATATATTTT. Translating it yields CASSQDGALSSGNTIYF.